In its sample, the clone carrying this T cell receptor (beta chain) was seen many times. The trim removed 6 bases at V and 0 bases at J, leaving 7 bases unmatched. CDR3 length equals 14 residues. CDR1 and CDR2 from the germline V gene are SQVTM and ANQGSEA. This entry belongs to a study of beta chain features in type 1 diabetes. Of the isolated RNA, all was reverse transcribed, and so the sequenced material was expressed TCRB transcripts. TCRdb's copy holds only in-frame clones and misses some; the assay was immunoSEQ multiplex PCR. The data hold 130,000 to 150,000 clones, with nearly 9.5% observed a single time.

The sample taken for sequencing was central memory CD4+ T cells from blood. The V gene is TRBV29-1, the J gene TRBJ2-7; 8 positions agree with TRBD1. The TCR originated in a man between 18 and 35 years old in good health. The CDR3 DNA follows: TGCAGCGTAAGGACAGGGTGGGACTCCTACGAGCAGTACTTC. This encodes CSVRTGWDSYEQYF.